In its sample, the clone carrying this T cell receptor (beta chain) was seen a few times. Its antigen is as yet unknown. This entry belongs to a study of blood T cells in healthy people across ages. PCR was performed a second time for about 7 to 12 cycles using a sample-barcoded 5' primer and a J-beta primer mix. The authors tagged each cDNA molecule using a template-switch adaptor with 12 random nucleotides. Each CDR3 protein is one row after TCRdb ran MiXCR on the 5' RACE reads. The data contain about 1.6 million distinct CDR3 sequences, roughly 32% of them singletons. Study results and limitations: One million T cells yielded diversity estimates that were considered underestimates.

The CDR3 has 15 residues. CDR1 is SGHTA and CDR2 is FQGTGA in the germline V gene. V gave up 8 bases and J gave up 1 base; unmatched junction bases: 8. The sample consisted of blood. The TCR originated in a woman between 25 and 40 years old in good health. J is TRBJ1-1 and V is TRBV7-3, with TRBD1 identical over 9 bases. The CDR3 sequence: CASGDTGGRNTEAFF. The CDR3 coding sequence is TGTGCCAGCGGGGACACAGGGGGCCGGAACACTGAAGCTTTCTTT.